This entry describes one T cell receptor (beta chain). The antigen is not known. After removal of 4 bases from V and 4 bases from J, the junction contained 5 bases not matched to a gene. The germline V gene has CDR1 SGHRS and CDR2 YFSETQ. This CDR3 spans 15 amino acids. These data are taken from a study of graft-versus-host responses after intestinal transplantation. The data were produced by immunoSEQ multiplex PCR, yet TCRdb's version contains in-frame clones alone and is incomplete. The profile shows about 59,000 clones, almost 95% of them singletons. The sequence was obtained from a human donor who was the organ donor for an intestinal transplant. Here the sequenced sample was unstimulated CD4+ T cells sorted from spleen or lymph node cells, taken before transplant. The J gene is TRBJ2-3, the V gene TRBV5-1, with 11 bases matching TRBD2. The CDR3 DNA reads as TGCGCCAGCAGCGTTAGCGGGGGGGAGGCAGATACGCAGTATTTT. Its translation is CASSVSGGEADTQYF.